The TCR beta chain described here comes from a study of shared clonotypes between healthy human individuals. General study results and limits: Larger estimated richness was generally recorded for naive subsets relative to memory subsets.

There are 15 residues in the CDR3. CDR1 GTSNPN and CDR2 SVGIG come from the germline V gene (reference sequence). The V end lost 4 bases, the J end lost 6 bases, and 18 bases lay between the germline ends. This was a deep-level run. TCRdb's table, derived via immunoSEQ multiplex PCR, lists solely in-frame clones and lacks some. Of a few million clones detected, approximately 94% appear once; the ten largest clones hold about 0.13%. Comment on this clone: Its antigen is unknown.

Sequencing used naive CD4+ T cells sorted from blood. Sample subset: CD45RA+ positively selected. This sequence was found in a young man in good health. V is TRBV30 and J is TRBJ2-2, with no clear D. This CDR3 is CAWTRSWAVPGELFF. Written as DNA, the CDR3 is TGTGCCTGGACGCGCTCATGGGCTGTCCCCGGGGAGCTGTTTTTT.